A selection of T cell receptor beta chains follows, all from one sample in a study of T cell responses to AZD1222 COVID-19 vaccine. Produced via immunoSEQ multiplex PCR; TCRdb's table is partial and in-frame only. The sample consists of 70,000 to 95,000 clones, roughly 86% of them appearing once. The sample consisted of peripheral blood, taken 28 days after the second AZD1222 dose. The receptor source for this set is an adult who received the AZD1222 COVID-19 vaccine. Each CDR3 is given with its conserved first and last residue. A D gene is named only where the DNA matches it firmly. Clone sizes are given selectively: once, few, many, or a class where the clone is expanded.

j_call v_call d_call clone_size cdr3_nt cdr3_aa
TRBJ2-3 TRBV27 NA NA TGTGCCAGCAGTTTCTCAGCGGGCACAGATACGCAGTATTTT CASSFSAGTDTQYF
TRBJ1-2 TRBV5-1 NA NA TGCGCCAGCAGCTTGGCCAGGAACGATGGCTACACCTTC CASSLARNDGYTF
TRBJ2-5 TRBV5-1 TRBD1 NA TGCGCCAGCAGCGGACAGGACGGAGAGACCCAGTACTTC CASSGQDGETQYF
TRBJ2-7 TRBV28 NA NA TGTGCCAGCACCGGGAGCCCGAAGTGGGAGCAGTACTTC CASTGSPKWEQYF
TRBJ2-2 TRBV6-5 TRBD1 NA TGTGCCAGCAGGGGACAGGGGGCTTTTGGGGAGCTGTTTTTT CASRGQGAFGELFF
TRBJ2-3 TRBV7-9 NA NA TGTGCCAGCAGCTTAAAGCGAGTTGGAGATACGCAGTATTTT CASSLKRVGDTQYF
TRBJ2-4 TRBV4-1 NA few TGCGCCAGCAGCCAAGTCGGAACGACCGAACTACAAGCCAAAAACATTCAGTACTTC CASSQVGTTELQAKNIQYF
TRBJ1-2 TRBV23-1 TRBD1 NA TGCGCCAGCAGTCAGTCCAGGGGACAGGGGGCGATAAGCACCTTC CASSQSRGQGAISTF
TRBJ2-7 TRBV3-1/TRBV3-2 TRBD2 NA TGTGCCAGCAGCCCAAGGACTAGCGGGAGCGACGAGCAGTACTTC CASSPRTSGSDEQYF
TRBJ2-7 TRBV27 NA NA TGTGCCAGCAGTTTGGACAGTTCGGGCTACGAGCAGTACTTC CASSLDSSGYEQYF
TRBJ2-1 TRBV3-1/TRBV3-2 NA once TGTGCCAGCAGCCAAGTTCAGACGGGAGCGGGTGAGTTCTTC CASSQVQTGAGEFF
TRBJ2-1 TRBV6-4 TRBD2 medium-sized TGTGCCAGCAGTATCCTAGCGGGAGGGCGAGATGAGCAGTTCTTC CASSILAGGRDEQFF
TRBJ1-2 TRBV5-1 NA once TGCGCCAGCAGCTTGGCCGCCGCAGGGGACTATGGCTACACCTTC CASSLAAAGDYGYTF
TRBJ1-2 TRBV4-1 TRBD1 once TGCGCCAGCAGCGTCCAGGGACAGGGATATGGCTACACCTTC CASSVQGQGYGYTF
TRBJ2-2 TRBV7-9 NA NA TGTGCCAGCAGCTTGCCCGGGGAATCGAACACCGGGGAGCTGTTTTTT CASSLPGESNTGELFF
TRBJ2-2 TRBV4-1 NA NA TGCGCCAGCAGCCACCCGACGGTACACGGGGAGCTGTTTTTT CASSHPTVHGELFF
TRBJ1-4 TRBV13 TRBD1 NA TGTGCCAGCAGCTTACGACAGGGTGAAAGTGAAAAACTGTTTTTT CASSLRQGESEKLFF
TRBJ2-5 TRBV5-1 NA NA TGCGCCAGCAGAGGGGAGCCTCAAGAGACCCAGTACTTC CASRGEPQETQYF
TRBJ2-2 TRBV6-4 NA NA TGTGCCAGCAGTGATCGGAGAGCGCCAAGGGTCACCGGGGAGCTGTTTTTT CASSDRRAPRVTGELFF
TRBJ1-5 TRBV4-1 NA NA TGCGCCAGCAGCCATGCCGTTTACGTCGGCAATCAGCCCCAGCATTTT CASSHAVYVGNQPQHF
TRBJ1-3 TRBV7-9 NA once TGTGCCAGCAGCTTAGGTTTGGGATCTCCCTCTGGAAACACCATATATTTT CASSLGLGSPSGNTIYF
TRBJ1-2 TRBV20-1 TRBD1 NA TGCAGTGCTAGTGGGACAGTATATGGCTACACCTTC CSASGTVYGYTF
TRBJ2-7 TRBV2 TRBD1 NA TGTGCCAGCAAGGGACAGGGGAATTATGGGCAATACTTC CASKGQGNYGQYF
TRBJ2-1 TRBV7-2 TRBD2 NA TGTGCCAGCAGCTCAGCGGGAATGGGGTACAATGAGCAGTTCTTC CASSSAGMGYNEQFF
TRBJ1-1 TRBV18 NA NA TGTGCCAGCTCACCATCCACAAGGAACACTGAAGCTTTCTTT CASSPSTRNTEAFF
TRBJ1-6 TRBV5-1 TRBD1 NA TGCGCCAGCAGTTCCGGGACAGGGGGCGACTCACCCCTCCACTTT CASSSGTGGDSPLHF
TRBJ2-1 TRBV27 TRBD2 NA TGTGCCAGCAGTTTAGGAGCGGGGCTTTACAATGAGCAGTTCTTC CASSLGAGLYNEQFF
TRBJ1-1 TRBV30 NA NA TGTGCCTGGAGTGTATCAGGGACCACTGAAGCTTTCTTT CAWSVSGTTEAFF
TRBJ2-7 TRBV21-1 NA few TGTGCCAGCAGCAAAAGTACAGGGCAACCCCACCACGAGCAGTACTTC CASSKSTGQPHHEQYF
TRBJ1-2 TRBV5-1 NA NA TGCGCCAGCAGCTTGGAGGCTGGGTCAGATGGCTACACCTTC CASSLEAGSDGYTF
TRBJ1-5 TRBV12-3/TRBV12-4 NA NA TGTGCCAGCACCTCTGGGTGGGGTCAGCCCCAGCATTTT CASTSGWGQPQHF
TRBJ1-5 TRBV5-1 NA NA TGCGCCAGCAGGACAGAATATCAGCCCCAGCATTTT CASRTEYQPQHF
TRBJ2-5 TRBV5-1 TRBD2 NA TGCGCCAGCAGCTTGGCACGGGAGGGCCGAGAGACCCAGTACTTC CASSLAREGRETQYF
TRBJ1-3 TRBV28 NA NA TGTGCCAGCAGTTTACTGCCCTGGGGGGGTGGAAACACCATATATTTT CASSLLPWGGGNTIYF
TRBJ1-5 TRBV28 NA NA TGTGCCAGTATGAGGGGTTTGGGCAATCAGCCCCAGCATTTT CASMRGLGNQPQHF
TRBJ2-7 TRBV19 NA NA TGTGCCAGTAGCATTTTCCGGACAGGGTCTCTCGGGAGGGCCTACGAGCAGTACTTC CASSIFRTGSLGRAYEQYF
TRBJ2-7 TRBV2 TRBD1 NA TGTGCCAGCAGTGAAACAGGGGGATCCTACGAGCAGTACTTC CASSETGGSYEQYF
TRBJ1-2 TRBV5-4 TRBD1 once TGTGCCAGCAGCTTGATGACAGGGGACTATGGTTACACCTTC CASSLMTGDYGYTF
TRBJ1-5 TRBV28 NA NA TGTGCCAGCAGTTCCCCGAGGAGGGGTGGCAATCAGCCCCAGCATTTT CASSSPRRGGNQPQHF
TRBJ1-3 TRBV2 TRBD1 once TGTGCCAGCAGACAAAAGGGGGCCTCTGGAAACACCATATATTTT CASRQKGASGNTIYF
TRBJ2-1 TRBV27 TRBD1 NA TGTGCCAGCGGGGACAGGGATTACAATGAGCAGTTCTTC CASGDRDYNEQFF
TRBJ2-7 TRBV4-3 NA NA TGCGCCAGCAGCCAAGAAGGCAGGGCCGCGGATGAGCAGTACTTC CASSQEGRAADEQYF
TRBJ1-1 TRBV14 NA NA TGTGCCAGCAGCCAAGATCTCCACACTGAAGCTTTCTTT CASSQDLHTEAFF
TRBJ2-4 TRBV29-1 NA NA TGCAGCGTTGTTCAGGGGGGGGGAAACATTCAGTACTTC CSVVQGGGNIQYF
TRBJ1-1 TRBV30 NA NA TGTGCCTGGAGGACAGGCCCGAACACTGAAGCTTTCTTT CAWRTGPNTEAFF
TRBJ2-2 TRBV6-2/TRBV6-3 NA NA TGTGCCAGCAGTTACTCGGAGGGGTCCGGGGAGCTGTTTTTT CASSYSEGSGELFF
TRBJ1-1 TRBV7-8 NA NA TGTGCCAGCAGCTTAGCGGGGGGGCGAGGTGGGAACACTGAAGCTTTCTTT CASSLAGGRGGNTEAFF
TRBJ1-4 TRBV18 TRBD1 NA TGTGCCAGCTCATCGGGGGGACAGGGGGCCCAGGCCGATGAAAAACTGTTTTTT CASSSGGQGAQADEKLFF
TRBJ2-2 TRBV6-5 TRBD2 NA TGTGCCAGCAGTTTGACTAGCGGACCCACCGGGGAGCTGTTTTTT CASSLTSGPTGELFF
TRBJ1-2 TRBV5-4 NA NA TGTGCCAGCAGCTCTACAGGCGAGGGTAATGGCTACACCTTC CASSSTGEGNGYTF
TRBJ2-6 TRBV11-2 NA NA TGTGCCAGCAGCTTAGTCAAACAGGGCTCTGGGGCCAACGTCCTGACTTTC CASSLVKQGSGANVLTF
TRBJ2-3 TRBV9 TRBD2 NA TGTGCCAGCAGCTTCCTCGGGGGGGGCCCTAGCACAGATACGCAGTATTTT CASSFLGGGPSTDTQYF
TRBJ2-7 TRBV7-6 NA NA TGTGCCAGCAGCTACGGACTCGACCTAGCCTACGAGCAGTACTTC CASSYGLDLAYEQYF